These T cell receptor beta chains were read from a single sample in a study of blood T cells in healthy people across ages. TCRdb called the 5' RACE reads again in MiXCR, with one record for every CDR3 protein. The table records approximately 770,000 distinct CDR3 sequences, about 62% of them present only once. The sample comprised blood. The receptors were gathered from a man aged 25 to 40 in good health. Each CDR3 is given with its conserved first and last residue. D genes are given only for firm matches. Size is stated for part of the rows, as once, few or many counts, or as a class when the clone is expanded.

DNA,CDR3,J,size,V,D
TGTGCCAGCAGTGAAGGGACAAATTACGAGCAGTACTTC,CASSEGTNYEQYF,TRBJ2-7,few,TRBV2,NA
TGTGCCAGCAGCTTACGGCCTAGCGGGATGGGCAACCAAGAGACCCAGTACTTC,CASSLRPSGMGNQETQYF,TRBJ2-5,many,TRBV11-1,TRBD2
TGCGCCAGCAGCGCCGGACTAGCCGGCCGAGTGGATACGCAGTATTTT,CASSAGLAGRVDTQYF,TRBJ2-3,NA,TRBV9,TRBD2
TGTGCCACCAGTGAGCCGGGACAGATTAGCACAGATACGCAGTATTTT,CATSEPGQISTDTQYF,TRBJ2-3,NA,TRBV24-1,TRBD1
TGTGCCTGGAGTGTACCTTCGGGTTCAGCTAACTATGGCTACACCTTC,CAWSVPSGSANYGYTF,TRBJ1-2,NA,TRBV30,NA
TGCGCCAGCAGCTTAAATGGTATTCGGGGAGGAAAAGAGACCCAGTACTTC,CASSLNGIRGGKETQYF,TRBJ2-5,NA,TRBV7-2,NA
TGTGCCAGCAGCGGACAGGGGGAGTACGGCTACACCTTC,CASSGQGEYGYTF,TRBJ1-2,NA,TRBV7-9,TRBD1
TGTGCCAGCAGTCGTAAGCGGGAGAAAGAGACCCAGTACTTC,CASSRKREKETQYF,TRBJ2-5,NA,TRBV6-6,TRBD2
TGCAGTGCTAGAAAGACAGGGTTGAATGAGCAGTTCTTC,CSARKTGLNEQFF,TRBJ2-1,NA,TRBV20-1,TRBD1
TGTGCCTGGAGGGAGTCCGGGGCCAACGTCCTGACTTTC,CAWRESGANVLTF,TRBJ2-6,NA,TRBV30,NA
TGTGCCAGCAGTTACTGGGGTCAGCAGTACTTC,CASSYWGQQYF,TRBJ2-5,NA,TRBV6-6,NA
TGTGCCATCAGTACGGGTAGTGAGCAGTTCTTC,CAISTGSEQFF,TRBJ2-1,few,TRBV10-3,NA
TGTGCCAGCAGTTTAACCCGACAGGGACAAGAGACCCAGTACTTC,CASSLTRQGQETQYF,TRBJ2-5,NA,TRBV27,TRBD1
TGCGCCAGCAGCCCCCAGGAGCCGGGACATGAGCAGTTCTTC,CASSPQEPGHEQFF,TRBJ2-1,NA,TRBV5-1,NA
TGTGCTAGCAGCTCATTGACAAGTTTCTCTGGGGCCAACGTCCTGACTTTC,CASSSLTSFSGANVLTF,TRBJ2-6,NA,TRBV5-6,NA
TGCAGCGTTGAAGAGAACTCAGGAACGGGGACCCAGTACTTC,CSVEENSGTGTQYF,TRBJ2-5,NA,TRBV29-1,NA
TGTGCCAGCAGCTTGCCGGGAGGGGGTCAGCCCCAGCATTTT,CASSLPGGGQPQHF,TRBJ1-5,few,TRBV7-9,NA
TGTGCCAGCAGCTTCGATAATCAGGGTGCCCTTAACTATGGCTACACCTTC,CASSFDNQGALNYGYTF,TRBJ1-2,few,TRBV7-2,NA
TGCGCCAGCAGCGATAGCGGGGGAACCTACAATGAGCAGTTCTTC,CASSDSGGTYNEQFF,TRBJ2-1,few,TRBV5-1,TRBD2
TGTGCCAGCAGCGTAGAATCGGTACCCGGGGAGCTGTTTTTT,CASSVESVPGELFF,TRBJ2-2,NA,TRBV9,NA
TGTGCCAGCAGCGTAGGTCTAGCGGAGGCCTACGAGCAGTACTTC,CASSVGLAEAYEQYF,TRBJ2-7,once,TRBV9,TRBD2
TGCGCCAGCAGTTGGGGGGGGCCCGATAATTCACCCCTCCACTTT,CASSWGGPDNSPLHF,TRBJ1-6,few,TRBV10-2,NA
TGTGCCAGCAGTTTATCGGTGGTAGGCTCCTACGAGCAGTACTTC,CASSLSVVGSYEQYF,TRBJ2-7,NA,TRBV27,NA
TGTGCCAGCAGTTACGGCTTAAGCTCCTACAATGAGCAGTACTTC,CASSYGLSSYNEQYF,TRBJ2-7,NA,TRBV6-5,NA
TGCGCCAGCAGCTACGGACAGACCTCGCGGGAGCAGTACTTC,CASSYGQTSREQYF,TRBJ2-5,NA,TRBV5-1,NA
TGTGCCAGCAGCCAAGCTCGGGGCCAAGCAGATACGCAGTATTTT,CASSQARGQADTQYF,TRBJ2-3,NA,TRBV4-2,NA
TGTGCCAGCAGCACGGGGACTAGCGGGAGGGCTAGGGAGCAGTTCTTC,CASSTGTSGRAREQFF,TRBJ2-1,NA,TRBV7-9,TRBD2
TGTGCCAGCAGCGGGTCAGGGGCTACGCAGTATTTT,CASSGSGATQYF,TRBJ2-3,once,TRBV9,NA
TGTGCCAGCAGCTTTTTACCGGGCTACGAGCAGTACTTC,CASSFLPGYEQYF,TRBJ2-7,NA,TRBV7-2,NA
TGTGCCAGCAGCTTACAGGGAGGGCACGAGACCCAGTACTTC,CASSLQGGHETQYF,TRBJ2-5,NA,TRBV7-2,TRBD2
TGTGCCAGCAGCCAAGACAGGGGACGTGGCTACACCTTC,CASSQDRGRGYTF,TRBJ1-2,few,TRBV11-1,TRBD1
TGTGCCAGCAGCCAACGGACTAGCGCCTTATCCAATGAGCAGTTCTTC,CASSQRTSALSNEQFF,TRBJ2-1,NA,TRBV7-2,TRBD2
TGTGCCAGCATGGGGGGCGGTGAGACCCAGTACTTC,CASMGGGETQYF,TRBJ2-5,few,TRBV6-5,NA
TGTGCCAGCAGTACCCGACAGGTTGGAGTAAACACTGAAGCTTTCTTT,CASSTRQVGVNTEAFF,TRBJ1-1,NA,TRBV6-2/TRBV6-3,NA
TGTGCCAGTACTGACAGGGGGCGTTACAATGAGCAGTTCTTC,CASTDRGRYNEQFF,TRBJ2-1,NA,TRBV25-1,TRBD1
TGTGCCAGCAGCTTGGAAGTCCGGGGCGCCACAGATACGCAGTATTTT,CASSLEVRGATDTQYF,TRBJ2-3,once,TRBV7-2,NA
TGCAGTGCTAGCACGGTTTTAGCGGGAGTGCTCGACGAGCAGTACTTC,CSASTVLAGVLDEQYF,TRBJ2-7,few,TRBV20-1,TRBD2
TGTGCCAGCTTAGGAGAAGATTCACCCCTCCACTTT,CASLGEDSPLHF,TRBJ1-6,NA,TRBV2,NA
TGTGCCAGCATGGGACAGACGGTATACAATGAGCAGTTCTTC,CASMGQTVYNEQFF,TRBJ2-1,NA,TRBV6-2/TRBV6-3,TRBD1
TGCGCCAGCAGCCACATGCGCGGGACTAGCGGGAGGGCCATAGATACGCAGTATTTT,CASSHMRGTSGRAIDTQYF,TRBJ2-3,NA,TRBV4-3,TRBD2
TGCGCCAGCAGCTTGGCCCTAGCGGGGCCCGAGGGGGGAGAGACCCAGTACTTC,CASSLALAGPEGGETQYF,TRBJ2-5,NA,TRBV5-1,TRBD2
TGTGCCAGCAGCCCTAGGACCGGCCACGGGGAGCTGTTTTTT,CASSPRTGHGELFF,TRBJ2-2,NA,TRBV7-2,NA
TGTGCCAGCAGTCACGGACCGGGGACCCAGTACTTC,CASSHGPGTQYF,TRBJ2-5,few,TRBV6-2/TRBV6-3,NA
TGTGCCACCAGTGACCAGCCCCTTGTTGAAGGGTGCGAGCAGTACTTC,CATSDQPLVEGCEQYF,TRBJ2-7,few,TRBV24-1,NA
TGCAGTGCTAGAGGGCGAGGGGTTGACTATGGCTACACCTTC,CSARGRGVDYGYTF,TRBJ1-2,few,TRBV20-1,NA
TGCAGTGCTAGAGGTGGGCTAGCTGAGACCCAGTACTTC,CSARGGLAETQYF,TRBJ2-5,NA,TRBV20-1,NA
TGTGCCAGCAGCCAAGATCTTAGATACTATGGCTACACCTTC,CASSQDLRYYGYTF,TRBJ1-2,NA,TRBV3-1,NA
TGTGCCAGCAGCCGGGGGGTCCAAGAGACCCAGTACTTC,CASSRGVQETQYF,TRBJ2-5,many,TRBV7-9,TRBD2
TGTGCCACTCAACCCGACAGGACCAATGGCTACACCTTC,CATQPDRTNGYTF,TRBJ1-2,many,TRBV6-5,NA
TGTGCCAGCAGTTATGACAGGCCCCTACAAGAGACCCAGTACTTC,CASSYDRPLQETQYF,TRBJ2-5,NA,TRBV6-2/TRBV6-3,NA
TGTGCCACCGAACTAGCGGGGGAGCAGTTCTTC,CATELAGEQFF,TRBJ2-1,NA,TRBV25-1,TRBD2
TGCGCCAGCAGCTCTACCGGGACTAGCAGTGAGCAGTTCTTC,CASSSTGTSSEQFF,TRBJ2-1,few,TRBV5-1,TRBD2
TGCGCCAGCAGCACCCTGACAGGGAACTATGGCTACACCTTC,CASSTLTGNYGYTF,TRBJ1-2,NA,TRBV4-1,TRBD1